These 5 T cell receptor beta chains share one sample of origin, sequenced in a study of cytomegalovirus exposure and HLA in healthy donors. Generated by immunoSEQ multiplex PCR, the TCRdb table keeps only in-frame clones and is missing some. In the table there are roughly 200,000 clones, approximately 89% of which are singletons. The sample consisted of PBMCs. These receptors all come from a young man in good health and CMV-seropositive.

The rearrangement links TRBV11-2 to TRBJ2-7, with 7 bases aligning to TRBD1. The CDR3 has 16 amino acids. Trimming removed 1 base from V and 6 bases from J; junction bases left unmatched: 12. CDR1 is SGHAT and CDR2 is FQNNGV in the germline V gene. CDR3 region: CASSLVGGASLVEQYF. The CDR3 nucleotides are TGTGCCAGCAGCTTAGTAGGGGGCGCGTCACTAGTCGAGCAGTACTTC.

The V call is TRBV7-3, the J call TRBJ1-1; 7 nucleotides line up with TRBD1. Trimming at V came to 0 bases and at J to 6 bases, leaving 4 bases not matched to a gene. Germline assignment: CDR1 SGHTA and CDR2 FQGTGA. The CDR3 consists of 14 residues. CDR3 in amino acids: CASSLTGQGAEAFF. CDR3 bases: TGTGCCAGCAGCTTAACGGGGCAGGGGGCTGAAGCTTTCTTT.

A few counts support this clone. The chain couples TRBV5-1 to TRBJ2-7, with 8 bases lining up with TRBD1. The ends lost 4 bases at V and 0 bases at J; junction bases unmatched: 9. In germline, CDR1 is SGHRS, CDR2 YFSETQ. The CDR3 runs 16 residues. CDR3 in amino acids: CASSRLDRVTSYEQYF. DNA for the CDR3: TGCGCCAGCAGCCGGTTGGACAGGGTGACCTCCTACGAGCAGTACTTC.

V is TRBV9 and J is TRBJ1-1; D unclear. The germline V and J ends were trimmed by 0 bases and 7 bases, with 10 bases remaining between them. The CDR3 totals 13 residues. From germline, CDR1 is SGDLS and CDR2 YYNGEE. CDR3 sequence reads: CASSVGVRYEAFF. Here the CDR3 DNA reads TGTGCCAGCAGCGTAGGGGTCCGGTATGAAGCTTTCTTT.

The J gene is TRBJ2-5, the V gene TRBV6-5; D gene uncertain. The ends were cut back, 0 bases at V and 4 bases at J, with 9 bases in the middle. Germline lookup yields CDR1 MNHEY and CDR2 SVGAGI. CDR3 length equals 14 residues. CDR3 nucleotides: TGTGCCAGCAGTTACTCGCATCGTCGAGAGACCCAGTACTTC. This codes for CASSYSHRRETQYF.